This T cell receptor (beta chain) comes out of a study of shared clonotypes between healthy human individuals. V shed 1 base and J shed 6 bases, with 13 bases lying between them. CDR1 is SGHVS, CDR2 FQNEAQ, per germline. CDR3 length: 14 residues. The table came from immunoSEQ multiplex PCR; TCRdb's copy has only in-frame clones and leaves some out. Among some 2,100,000 clones listed, 95% were seen once. The sequenced material came from naive CD4+ T cells sorted from blood. Documented subset: CD45RA+ positively selected. The sequence came from a man aged 18-30 years in good health. V usage is TRBV7-8 and J usage is TRBJ2-7, with D tentatively TRBD2 (5 bases). The CDR3 here is CASSLGLAGGEQYF. CDR3 bases: TGTGCCAGCAGCTTAGGCCTAGCTGGAGGCGAGCAGTACTTC.